This section outlines one T cell receptor (beta chain) sequence together with its context. The antigen remains unidentified. These data belong to a study of CD8+ T cells in alopecia areata. The study's findings and limits: Normal scalp showed lower clonality than lesional scalp, especially alopecia totalis/universalis. Sharing of TCR sequences between patients (possibly for HLA-related reasons) was less clear than in mice. Sequences from scalp samples also cover resident alphabeta T cells of normal skin.

The germline V gene encodes CDR1 SQVTM and CDR2 ANQGSEA. Trimming pared 4 bases from V and 2 bases from J, leaving 11 bases between. The CDR3 runs 13 residues. As the sequencing template, cDNA was produced by extracting RNA and reverse transcribing it. The table came from immunoSEQ multiplex PCR; TCRdb's copy has only in-frame clones and leaves some out. Found here are about 200,000 clones, more than 50% of them singletons; the top ten hold under 5%. CD4+ and CD8+ T cells were sorted from PBMCs stained for CD3, CD4 and CD8. This sequence was found in a human donor in good health. The sample taken for sequencing was CD8+ T cells sorted from blood. The chain combines TRBV29-1 with TRBJ1-2, with D possibly being TRBD1 (6 bases). The CDR3: CSVATGENYGYTF. In nucleotides, the CDR3 is TGCAGCGTTGCGACAGGAGAAAACTATGGCTACACCTTC.